The T cell receptor beta chain under discussion was sequenced for a study of early stage breast cancer tumors. The data were produced by immunoSEQ multiplex PCR, yet TCRdb's version contains in-frame clones alone and is incomplete. Of about 31,000 clones detected, roughly 77% appear once; the ten largest clones hold roughly 4.5%. Between the trimmed V and J ends, which lost 6 bases and 4 bases, there was a span of 18 bases. There are 16 residues in the CDR3. The germline CDR1 and CDR2 sequences are SGHAT and FQNNGV. V and J are TRBV11-2 and TRBJ2-2; perhaps TRBD1 as D (5 bases). The receptor's source is a person aged 40-50 years with breast cancer. The sample comprised blood. CDR3 loop: CASRVLKGRGTGELFF. The CDR3 DNA reads TGTGCCAGCAGGGTCCTTAAGGGGCGCGGCACCGGGGAGCTGTTTTTT.